The present T cell receptor beta chain was sequenced within a study of cytomegalovirus exposure and HLA in healthy donors. Overall study results and limits: On later analysis, the bulk of CMV-associated TCR beta chains appeared to be HLA-restricted.

With regard to this clone: Its specificity is not known.

Germline-derived CDR1 and CDR2 are LNHDA and SQIVND (reference sequence). V shed 5 bases and J shed 2 bases, with 19 bases lying between them. The CDR3 spans 16 residues. The PCR employed 60 Vbeta primers together with 13 Jbeta primers. In the original analysis: Approximately 12 million of the about 80 million unique TCR beta chains counted in a later analysis were shared. The protocol was immunoSEQ multiplex PCR, while the TCRdb copy is restricted to in-frame clones and leaves out a portion. Clone size and the V and J calls come from that table; the DNA yielded D and trimming. In total, the table holds about 33,000 clones.

Source material: PBMCs. This chain links TRBV19 with TRBJ2-7, with D possibly being TRBD1 (5 bases). This sequence was found in a woman between 40 and 55 years old in good health and CMV-seropositive. The CDR3 sequence: CASSPDSFAATYEQYF. In DNA form, the CDR3 reads TGTGCCAGTAGTCCCGACAGTTTTGCGGCTACCTACGAGCAGTACTTC.